This T cell receptor beta chain emerged from a study of preoperative IRX-2 immunotherapy in early breast cancer. The treatment: preoperative locoregional IRX-2 cytokine immunotherapy. Samples came from a phase Ib trial of preoperative locoregional IRX-2 cytokine immunotherapy. Germline lookup yields CDR1 LNHDA and CDR2 SQIVND (reference sequence). CDR3 length: 16 amino acids. Trimming shortened V by 1 base and J by 1 base, and 11 bases separated the two germline ends. The assay was immunoSEQ multiplex PCR, and TCRdb's table has in-frame clones only and misses some. The table has some 29,000 clones, around 91% seen once; the top ten hold around 9.6%.

V usage is TRBV19 and J usage is TRBJ1-5; maybe TRBD1 (5 bases). The TCR was taken from a human donor with breast cancer. Sampling was conducted from a patient treated with IRX-2 immunotherapy. CDR3 loop: CASSIGVQGSNQPQHF. The CDR3 DNA follows: TGTGCCAGTAGTATAGGAGTCCAGGGAAGCAATCAGCCCCAGCATTTT.